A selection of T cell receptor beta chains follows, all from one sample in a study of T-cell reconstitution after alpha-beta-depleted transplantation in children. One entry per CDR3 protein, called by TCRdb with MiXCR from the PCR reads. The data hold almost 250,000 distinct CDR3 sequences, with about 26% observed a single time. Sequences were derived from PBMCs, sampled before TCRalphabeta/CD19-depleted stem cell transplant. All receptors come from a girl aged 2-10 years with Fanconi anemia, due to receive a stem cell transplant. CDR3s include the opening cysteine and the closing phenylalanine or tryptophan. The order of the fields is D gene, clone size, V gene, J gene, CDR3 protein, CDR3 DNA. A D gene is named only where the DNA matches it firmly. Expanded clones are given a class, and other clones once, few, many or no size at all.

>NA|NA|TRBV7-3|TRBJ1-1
CASSLTGVGMNTEAFF
TGTGCCAGCAGCTTGACCGGGGTTGGCATGAACACTGAAGCTTTCTTT
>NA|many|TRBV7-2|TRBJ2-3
CASSLEGGSTDTQYF
TGTGCCAGCAGCTTAGAAGGCGGGAGCACAGATACGCAGTATTTT
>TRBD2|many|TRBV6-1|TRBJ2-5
CASTLSSGGVGTQYF
TGTGCCAGCACCCTTAGTAGCGGGGGGGTAGGCACCCAGTACTTC
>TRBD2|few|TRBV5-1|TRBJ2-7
CASSLESSGRTYEQYF
TGCGCCAGCAGCTTGGAGTCTAGCGGGAGAACCTACGAGCAGTACTTC
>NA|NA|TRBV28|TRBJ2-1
CASSLERNEQFF
TGTGCCAGCAGTTTAGAACGGAATGAGCAGTTCTTC
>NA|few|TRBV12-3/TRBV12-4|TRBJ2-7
CASSLIANPSYEQYF
TGTGCCAGCAGTTTGATAGCGAATCCCTCCTACGAGCAGTACTTC
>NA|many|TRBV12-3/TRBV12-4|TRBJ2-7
CASSLRQSSYEQYF
TGTGCCAGCAGTTTAAGACAGAGCTCCTACGAGCAGTACTTC
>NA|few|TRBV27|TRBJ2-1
CASSLISDDNEQFF
TGTGCCAGCAGTTTAATATCAGATGACAATGAGCAGTTCTTC
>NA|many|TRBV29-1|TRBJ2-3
CSVEASGLPSTDTQYF
TGCAGCGTTGAAGCAAGCGGGTTGCCTAGCACAGATACGCAGTATTTT
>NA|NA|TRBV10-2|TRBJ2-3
CASSPAGVPSDTQYF
TGCGCCAGCAGCCCCGCAGGGGTGCCGTCAGATACGCAGTATTTT
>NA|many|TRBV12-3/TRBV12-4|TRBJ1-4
CASSLNGPASHEKLFF
TGTGCCAGCAGTTTAAATGGGCCAGCATCCCATGAAAAACTGTTTTTT
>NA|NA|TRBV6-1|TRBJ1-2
CASSLTHFKGYTF
TGTGCCAGCAGTCTGACCCATTTCAAAGGCTACACCTTC
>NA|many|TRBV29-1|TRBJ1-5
CSVEVGGDQPQHF
TGCAGCGTTGAAGTAGGGGGTGATCAGCCCCAGCATTTT
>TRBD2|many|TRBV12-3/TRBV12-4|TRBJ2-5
CASRGTSGSLGETQYF
TGTGCCAGCAGAGGGACTAGCGGGAGTCTCGGGGAGACCCAGTACTTC
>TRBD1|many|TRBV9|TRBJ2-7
CASSAGQGTAAYEQYF
TGTGCCAGCAGCGCCGGACAGGGGACCGCTGCCTACGAGCAGTACTTC
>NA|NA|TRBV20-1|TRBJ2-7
CSARVQIYRYEQYF
TGCAGTGCTAGAGTTCAGATTTATCGCTACGAGCAGTACTTC
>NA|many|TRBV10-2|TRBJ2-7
CASNVGGGRYEQYF
TGCGCCAGCAATGTGGGAGGGGGTCGCTACGAGCAGTACTTC
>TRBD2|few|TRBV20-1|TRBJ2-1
CSAKWASGRGNEQFF
TGCAGTGCTAAATGGGCAAGCGGGAGAGGCAATGAGCAGTTCTTC
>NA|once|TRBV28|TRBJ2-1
CASSLFGGSDIFGYEQFF
TGTGCCAGCAGTTTGTTTGGGGGGTCAGACATCTTCGGGTATGAGCAGTTCTTC
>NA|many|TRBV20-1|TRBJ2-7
CSASTGRSYEQYF
TGCAGTGCTTCTACAGGGCGCTCCTACGAGCAGTACTTC
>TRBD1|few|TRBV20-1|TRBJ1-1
CSARQGVGQWATEAFF
TGCAGTGCTAGACAGGGGGTCGGGCAATGGGCCACTGAAGCTTTCTTT
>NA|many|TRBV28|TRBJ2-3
CASRATPTTDTQYF
TGTGCCAGCAGGGCGACACCAACCACAGATACGCAGTATTTT
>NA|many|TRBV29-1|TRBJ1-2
CSVDSGAGFGGYTF
TGCAGCGTTGACTCTGGGGCAGGGTTCGGAGGCTACACCTTC
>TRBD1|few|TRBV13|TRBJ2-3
CASSIRQGTDTQYF
TGTGCCAGCAGCATAAGACAGGGAACAGATACGCAGTATTTT
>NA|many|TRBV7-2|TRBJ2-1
CASSLISYNEQFF
TGTGCCAGCAGCTTAATCTCGTACAATGAGCAGTTCTTC
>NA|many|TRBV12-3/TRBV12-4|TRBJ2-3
CASSPRYRRTDTQYF
TGTGCCAGCAGTCCGCGGTACAGGCGCACAGATACGCAGTATTTT
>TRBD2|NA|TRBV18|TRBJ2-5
CASSPSGSGETQYF
TGTGCCAGCTCACCGAGCGGGAGCGGAGAGACCCAGTACTTC
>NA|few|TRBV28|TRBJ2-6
CASSPLRMWANVLTF
TGTGCCAGCAGCCCCCTAAGAATGTGGGCCAACGTCCTGACTTTC
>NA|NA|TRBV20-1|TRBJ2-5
CSASPDRGETQYF
TGCAGTGCTAGTCCAGATAGAGGAGAGACCCAGTACTTC
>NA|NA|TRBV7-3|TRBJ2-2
CASRTTGNTGELFF
TGTGCCAGCAGGACGACAGGGAACACCGGGGAGCTGTTTTTT
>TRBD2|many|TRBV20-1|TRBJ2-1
CSAIGLAGGINYNEQFF
TGCAGTGCTATAGGACTAGCGGGAGGAATAAACTACAATGAGCAGTTCTTC
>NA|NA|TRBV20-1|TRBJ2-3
CSARVGGSDTQYF
TGCAGTGCTAGAGTTGGGGGCTCAGATACGCAGTATTTT
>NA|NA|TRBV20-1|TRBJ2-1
CSARPNRALSYNEQFF
TGCAGTGCTAGACCGAACAGGGCGCTGTCCTACAATGAGCAGTTCTTC
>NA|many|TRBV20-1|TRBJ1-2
CSAREDIWYGYTF
TGCAGTGCTAGAGAGGACATCTGGTATGGCTACACCTTC
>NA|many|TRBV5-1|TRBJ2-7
CASSLIQGYEQYF
TGCGCCAGCAGCTTGATACAGGGCTACGAGCAGTACTTC
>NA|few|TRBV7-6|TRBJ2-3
CASSWVAEWADTQYF
TGTGCCAGCAGCTGGGTAGCGGAGTGGGCAGATACGCAGTATTTT
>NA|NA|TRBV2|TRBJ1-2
CASSERISSDGYTF
TGTGCCAGCAGTGAAAGGATTAGCTCTGATGGCTACACCTTC
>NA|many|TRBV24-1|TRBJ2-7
CATYNRDTSYEQYF
TGTGCCACCTACAACCGGGACACTTCCTACGAGCAGTACTTC
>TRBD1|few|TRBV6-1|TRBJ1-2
CASSEGGRGLGYTF
TGTGCCAGCAGTGAAGGTGGCAGGGGGCTTGGCTACACCTTC
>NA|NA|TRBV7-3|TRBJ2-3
CASSLISGATDTQYF
TGTGCCAGCAGCTTAATTTCGGGGGCCACAGATACGCAGTATTTT
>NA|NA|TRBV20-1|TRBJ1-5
CSASQGPQPQHF
TGCAGTGCTAGTCAGGGACCTCAGCCCCAGCATTTT
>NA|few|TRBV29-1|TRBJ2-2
CSVWGSRTGELFF
TGCAGCGTTTGGGGGTCTCGCACCGGGGAGCTGTTTTTT
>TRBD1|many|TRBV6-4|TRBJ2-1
CASSDEGATYNEQFF
TGTGCCAGCAGTGACGAGGGGGCGACCTACAATGAGCAGTTCTTC
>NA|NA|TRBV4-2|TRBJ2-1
CASSQDLIAHNEQFF
TGTGCCAGCAGCCAAGATCTCATAGCCCACAATGAGCAGTTCTTC